This T cell receptor beta chain derives from a study of cytomegalovirus exposure and HLA in healthy donors. Study results and limitations: Further analysis was carried out later, and it showed several of the most significant clusters appearing linked to common viral pathogens. Cytomegalovirus association was assigned to about 150 TCR beta chains.

Donors sampled were nominally healthy, though unrecorded immune exposures were likely. 13 Jbeta primers and 60 Vbeta primers were used for the PCR. The method was immunoSEQ multiplex PCR; TCRdb's version includes in-frame clones alone and lacks a portion of them. The table shows about 150,000 clones, with more than 75% occurring only once. The ends were cut back, 1 base at V and 5 bases at J, with 11 bases in the middle. Germline CDR1 reads GTSNPN; CDR2 reads SVGIG (reference sequence). The CDR3 contains 13 residues. There are a few counts of this clone. Antigen unknown. This chain joins TRBV30 and TRBJ1-1, with TRBD1 as a possible D gene (6 bases). The TCR was taken from a woman between 50 and 59 years old in good health and CMV-seropositive. Sequenced material: PBMCs. The CDR3 loop reads CAWSALQGTEAFF. CDR3 coding DNA: TGTGCCTGGAGTGCCCTTCAGGGGACTGAAGCTTTCTTT.